This T cell receptor beta chain derives from a study of shared clonotypes between healthy human individuals. All the donors were Caucasian adults who lived in Nashville, Tennessee. Authors' methods: Sequence data from immunoSEQ were junction-only and lacked quality scores; consequently, filtering differed. Some clones are missing from TCRdb's copy, which holds only in-frame ones; the method was immunoSEQ multiplex PCR. The V and J calls and clone size were taken over from that table, and D and trimming were inferred from the DNA. The table records roughly 2.6 million clones, just over 90% of them present only once. Regarding the study as a whole: The study generally estimated greater richness for naive than memory subsets. For sorted subsets, rarefaction showed incomplete sequencing despite large depth.

Germline V gives CDR1 WSHSY, CDR2 SAAADI. This CDR3 has 17 amino acids. The V and J ends lost 6 bases and 1 base respectively, with 19 bases between them. To note about this clone: Its antigen is not known.

Sequenced: naive CD4+ T cells sorted from blood. Subset given: CD45RA+ positively selected. The genes are TRBV10-2 and TRBJ2-4, with D possibly TRBD2 on 6 matching bases. The receptor was derived from a man younger than 35 in good health. The CDR3 nucleotides are TGCGCCAGCAGCGCCGGGGAGTGGACTAACGCCAAAAACATTCAGTACTTC. Its translation is CASSAGEWTNAKNIQYF.